The rows below give T cell receptor beta chains drawn from one sample of a study of CD8 T cells in Susac syndrome. From the immunoSEQ multiplex PCR reads, TCRdb called clonotypes with MiXCR, one entry per CDR3 protein. The sample lists about 84,000 distinct CDR3 sequences, 80% to 95% occurring once. The specimen sequenced was CD8+ T cells from PBMCs. The receptors were gathered from a human donor in good health. Both conserved end residues are part of each CDR3. A D gene is named only where the DNA matches it firmly. Size values are once, few and many counts, or a class for expanded clones, and some rows have none.

NA,NA,TRBJ2-5,TRBV29-1,TGCAGCACCGTCCACCAAGAGACCCAGTACTTC,CSTVHQETQYF
NA,NA,TRBJ2-2,TRBV24-1,TGTGCCACCAGTGATTTTACAGGGACCGGGGAGCTGTTTTTT,CATSDFTGTGELFF
NA,NA,TRBJ2-1,TRBV19,TGTGCCAGTAGCCCCCGGTCGGTCCGCACCTTGAGCTCCTACAATGAGCAGTTCTTC,CASSPRSVRTLSSYNEQFF
NA,NA,TRBJ1-5,TRBV6-1,TGTGCCAGCAGTGACATGTATAGCAATCAGCCCCAGCATTTT,CASSDMYSNQPQHF
NA,NA,TRBJ1-1,TRBV5-1,TGCGCCAGCAGCTTGGACCCGGGTAGCGTCCCTGAAGCTTTCTTT,CASSLDPGSVPEAFF
NA,NA,TRBJ2-2,TRBV6-2/TRBV6-3,TGTGCCAGCAGTTACGACGAACTCACCGGGGAGCTGTTTTTT,CASSYDELTGELFF
NA,NA,TRBJ2-3,TRBV15,TGTGCCACCAGCAGAGCGCGGTTGGGCGGACCGGCCACTAGCACAGATACGCAGTATTTT,CATSRARLGGPATSTDTQYF
NA,once,TRBJ1-2,TRBV6-5,TGTGCCAGCAGCCCTTTTGGCGTAGATGGCTACACCTTC,CASSPFGVDGYTF
TRBD1,NA,TRBJ2-7,TRBV3-1,TGTGCCAGCAGCCATCTGACAGGGCATAGGGAGCAGTACTTC,CASSHLTGHREQYF
NA,NA,TRBJ2-2,TRBV5-1,TGCGCCAGCAGCTTGGCCTATGTGGGCCAGGAAAACACCGGGGAGCTGTTTTTT,CASSLAYVGQENTGELFF
NA,few,TRBJ2-1,TRBV24-1,TGTGCCACCAGTGATGGCGATGAGCAGTTCTTC,CATSDGDEQFF
NA,NA,TRBJ1-2,TRBV9,TGTGCCAGCAGCGCCGGGACGAACTATGGCTACACCTTC,CASSAGTNYGYTF
NA,NA,TRBJ2-1,TRBV24-1,TGTGCCACCAGCGCAGGGTACAATGAGCAGTTCTTC,CATSAGYNEQFF
NA,once,TRBJ2-3,TRBV15,TGTGCCACCAGCGCTTCAGCAGATACGCAGTATTTT,CATSASADTQYF
NA,NA,TRBJ1-5,TRBV4-1,TGCGCCAGCAGCCAAGATCTGGAACAGCCCCAGCATTTT,CASSQDLEQPQHF
NA,NA,TRBJ1-1,TRBV6-6,TGTGCCAGCAGTTACTCTGCGGGACACACTGAAGCTTTCTTT,CASSYSAGHTEAFF
NA,NA,TRBJ1-5,TRBV19,TGTGCCAGTAGTATCTGGGGTCGGGGCAATCAGCCCCAGCATTTT,CASSIWGRGNQPQHF
NA,NA,TRBJ1-1,TRBV6-1,TGTGCCAGCAGTCACGTTGACGACCCTTCCGTAGAAGCTTTCTTT,CASSHVDDPSVEAFF
NA,NA,TRBJ2-2,TRBV6-1,TGTGCCAGCAGTGAAGCGGGGGACACCGGGGAGCTGTTTTTT,CASSEAGDTGELFF